This TCR beta chain was sequenced for a study of blood T cell repertoires in COVID-19. Study summary: Whether acute or convalescent, the COVID-19 samples came from the United States, Italy and Spain.

The CDR3 contains 16 residues. Looked up from germline, CDR1 is SGHTA and CDR2 is FQGNSA. The J segment lost 0 bases and the V segment lost 6 bases, leaving 6 bases of the junction unmatched. Profiled with immunoSEQ multiplex PCR; TCRdb holds only in-frame clones, not every one. The table records some 71,000 clones, under 85% of them present only once. The V call is TRBV7-2, the J call TRBJ2-2, with 8 bases matching TRBD2. The source material was peripheral blood. The TCR was taken from a man aged 45-65 years with COVID-19, enrolled during active disease. CDR3 DNA: TGTGCCAGCAGGGTGGCGGGGGGCGCGAACACCGGGGAGCTGTTTTTT. Its translation is CASRVAGGANTGELFF.